This T cell receptor (beta chain) was sequenced in a study of graft-versus-host responses after intestinal transplantation. Study background: Every one of the recipients received anti-thymocyte globulin induction and afterwards took tacrolimus and steroids for around 3 years.

Regarding the study as a whole: Where graft-donor T cell macrochimerism was present, patients had high graft-versus-host to host-versus-graft clonal ratios in allografts. Peak levels of circulating GvH clones tracked with early post-transplant HvG declines. Researchers found GvH clones in recipient marrow, and some showed up first in ileum or blood.

Concerning this clone itself: Its matching antigen is unknown.

Data came from immunoSEQ multiplex PCR; TCRdb stores just in-frame clones and leaves some out. Here the sample spans under 150,000 clones, around 94% being singletons. Germline loops: CDR1 MNHEY, CDR2 SVGAGI. V was shortened by 2 bases and J by 10 bases, with 8 bases between the two germline ends. The CDR3 consists of 11 residues. The chain couples TRBV6-5 to TRBJ1-1, with D maybe TRBD1 (6 bases). This clonotype was sampled from a human donor who received an intestinal transplant. The specimen comprised unstimulated CD4+ T cells sorted from spleen or lymph node cells, sampled before intestinal transplant. The CDR3 reads CASSYEGGAFF. The CDR3 coding sequence is TGTGCCAGCAGTTACGAGGGGGGAGCTTTCTTT.